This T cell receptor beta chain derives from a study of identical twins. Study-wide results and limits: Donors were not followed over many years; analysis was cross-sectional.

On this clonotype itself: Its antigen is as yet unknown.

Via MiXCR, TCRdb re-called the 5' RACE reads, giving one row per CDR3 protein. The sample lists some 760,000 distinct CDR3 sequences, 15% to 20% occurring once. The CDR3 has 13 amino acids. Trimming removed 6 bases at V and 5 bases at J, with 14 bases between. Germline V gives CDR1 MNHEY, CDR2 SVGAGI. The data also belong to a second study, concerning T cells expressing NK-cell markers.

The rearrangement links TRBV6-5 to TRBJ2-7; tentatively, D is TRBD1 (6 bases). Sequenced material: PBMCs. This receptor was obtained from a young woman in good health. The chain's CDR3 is CASRYVRDNEQYF. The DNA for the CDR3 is TGTGCCAGCAGATACGTTAGGGACAACGAGCAGTACTTC.